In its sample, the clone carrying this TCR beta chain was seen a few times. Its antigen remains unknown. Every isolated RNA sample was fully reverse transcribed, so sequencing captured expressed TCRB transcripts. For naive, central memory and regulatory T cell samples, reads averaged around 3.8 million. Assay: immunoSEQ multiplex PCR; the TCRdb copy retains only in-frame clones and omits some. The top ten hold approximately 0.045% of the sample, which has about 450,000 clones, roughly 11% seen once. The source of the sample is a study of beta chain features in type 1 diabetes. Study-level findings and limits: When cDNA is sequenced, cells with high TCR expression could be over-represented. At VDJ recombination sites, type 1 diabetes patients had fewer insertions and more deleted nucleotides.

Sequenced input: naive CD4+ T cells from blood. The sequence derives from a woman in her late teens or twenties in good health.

Written as DNA, the CDR3 is TGTGCCACCAGCAGAGAGGGCGGGAGTACCAATGAGCAGTTCTTC. It encodes CATSREGGSTNEQFF. The J gene is TRBJ2-1, the V gene TRBV15, with 7 positions matching TRBD2. The trim removed 0 bases at V and 6 bases at J, leaving 5 bases unmatched. Germline V gene data show CDR1 as LNHNV and CDR2 as YYDKDF (reference sequence). The CDR3 has 15 residues. The variable domain in full, with the rest retrieved from reference TRBV15 and TRBJ2-1, is DAMVIQNPRYQVTQFGKPVTLSCSQTLNHNVMYWYQQKSSQAPKLLFHYYDKDFNNEADTPDNFQSRRPNTSFCFLDIRSPGLGDTAMYLCATSREGGSTNEQFFGPGTRLTVL.